The clone carrying this TCR beta chain was counted a few times. Into CD45RA+ naive and CD45RA-negative memory subsets, the CD4+ cells were split. Generated by immunoSEQ multiplex PCR, the TCRdb table keeps only in-frame clones and is missing some. The data show about 1.1 million clones, about 80% seen once. V lost 4 bases to trimming and J lost 8 bases; unmatched junction nucleotides: 7. The CDR3 totals 15 residues. The germline V gene encodes CDR1 SGHDN and CDR2 FVKESK. The data are from a study of shared clonotypes between healthy human individuals. This receptor was obtained from a man aged 18 to 30 in good health. Some clones in this sample may be carry-over from other donors' samples. Sequenced: memory CD4+ T cells from PBMCs. Subset defined: CD45RA-negative fraction. The V and J genes are TRBV14 and TRBJ1-6, with 8 bases that match TRBD1. The CDR3 is CASSPGQGFYSPLHF. In nucleotides, the CDR3 is TGTGCCAGCAGCCCCGGACAGGGTTTCTATTCACCCCTCCACTTT.